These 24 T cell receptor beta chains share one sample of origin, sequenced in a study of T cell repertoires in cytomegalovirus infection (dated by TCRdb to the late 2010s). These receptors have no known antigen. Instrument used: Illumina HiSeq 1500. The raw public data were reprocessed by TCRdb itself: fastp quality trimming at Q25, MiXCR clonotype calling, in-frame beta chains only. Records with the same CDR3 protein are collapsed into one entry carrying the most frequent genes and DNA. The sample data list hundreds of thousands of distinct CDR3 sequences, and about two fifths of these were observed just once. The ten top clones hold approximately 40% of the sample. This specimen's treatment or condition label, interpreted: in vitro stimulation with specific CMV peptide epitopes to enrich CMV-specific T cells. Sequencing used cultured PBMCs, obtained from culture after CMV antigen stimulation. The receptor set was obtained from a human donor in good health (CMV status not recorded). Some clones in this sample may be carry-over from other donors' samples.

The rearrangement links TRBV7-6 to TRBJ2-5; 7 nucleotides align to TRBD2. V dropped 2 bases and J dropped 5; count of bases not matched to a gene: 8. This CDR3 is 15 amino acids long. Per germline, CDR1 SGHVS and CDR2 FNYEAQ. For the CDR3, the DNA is TGTGCCAGCAGCTTAAGCGGGGCCTCCTTGGAGACCCAGTACTTC. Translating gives CASSLSGASLETQYF.

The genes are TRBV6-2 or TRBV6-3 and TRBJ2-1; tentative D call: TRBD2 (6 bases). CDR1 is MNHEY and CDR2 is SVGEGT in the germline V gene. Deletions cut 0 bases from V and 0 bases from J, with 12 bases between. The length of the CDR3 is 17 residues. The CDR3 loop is CASSYSIPTSSYNEQFF. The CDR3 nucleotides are TGTGCCAGCAGTTACTCGATCCCGACTAGCTCCTACAATGAGCAGTTCTTC.

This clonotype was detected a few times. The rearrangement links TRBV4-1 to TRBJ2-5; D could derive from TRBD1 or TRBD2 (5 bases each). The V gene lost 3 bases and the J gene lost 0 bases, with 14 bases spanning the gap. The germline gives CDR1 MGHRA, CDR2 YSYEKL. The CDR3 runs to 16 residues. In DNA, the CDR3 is TGCGCCAGCAGCCAGCCGGGACGGGCGAACCAAGAGACCCAGTACTTC. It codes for CASSQPGRANQETQYF.

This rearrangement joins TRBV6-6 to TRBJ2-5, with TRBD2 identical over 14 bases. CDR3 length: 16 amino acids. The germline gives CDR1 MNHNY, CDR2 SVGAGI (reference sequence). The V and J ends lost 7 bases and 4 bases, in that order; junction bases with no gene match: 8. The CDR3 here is CASTKGLAGVSETQYF. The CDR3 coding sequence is TGTGCCAGCACCAAGGGACTAGCGGGAGTGTCAGAGACCCAGTACTTC.

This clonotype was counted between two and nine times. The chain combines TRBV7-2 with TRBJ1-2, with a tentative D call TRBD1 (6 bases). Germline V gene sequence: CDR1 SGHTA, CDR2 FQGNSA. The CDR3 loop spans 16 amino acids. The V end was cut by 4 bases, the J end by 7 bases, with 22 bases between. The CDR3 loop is CASSYHPGTPGVGYTF. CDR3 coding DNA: TGTGCCAGCAGCTATCACCCCGGGACACCCGGGGTTGGCTACACCTTC. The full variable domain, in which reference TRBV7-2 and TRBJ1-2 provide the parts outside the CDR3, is GAGVSQSPSNKVTEKGKDVELRCDPISGHTALYWYRQSLGQGLEFLIYFQGNSAPDKSGLPSDRFSAERTGGSVSTLTIQRTQQEDSAVYLCASSYHPGTPGVGYTFGSGTRLTVV.

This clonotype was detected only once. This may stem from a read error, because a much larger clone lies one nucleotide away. The CDR3 DNA follows: TGTGCCAGCAGCCACCCGGCAGATACGCAGTATTTT. Its protein product is CASSHPADTQYF. The J gene is TRBJ2-3, the V gene TRBV12-3 or TRBV12-4; no firm D call. V lost 6 bases and J 4 bases, leaving 8 bases between the germline ends. The CDR3 has 12 amino acids.

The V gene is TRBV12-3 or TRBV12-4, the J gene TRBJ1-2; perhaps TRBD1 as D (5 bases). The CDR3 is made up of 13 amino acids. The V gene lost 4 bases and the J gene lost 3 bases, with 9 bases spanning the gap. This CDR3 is CASSWGMDYGYTF. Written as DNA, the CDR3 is TGTGCCAGCAGTTGGGGGATGGACTATGGCTACACCTTC.

The CDR3 DNA reads as TGTGCCAGCAGGACTAGCCCCGTCTCCTACGAGCAGTACTTC. Residues: CASRTSPVSYEQYF. The J gene is TRBJ2-7, the V gene TRBV6-1; 7 nucleotides match TRBD2. The CDR3 runs 14 residues. The ends lost 6 bases at V and 0 bases at J; junction bases unmatched: 5. The germline gives CDR1 MNHNS, CDR2 SASEGT.

The chain's CDR3 is CASSLSGKEYF. DNA of the CDR3: TGTGCCAGCAGCTTGTCGGGGAAGGAGTACTTC. V is TRBV7-9 and J is TRBJ2-7, with D perhaps TRBD2 (5 bases). V was shortened by 3 bases and J by 11 bases, with 11 bases between the two germline ends. CDR3 length: 11 amino acids. From germline, CDR1 is SEHNR and CDR2 FQNEAQ (reference sequence).

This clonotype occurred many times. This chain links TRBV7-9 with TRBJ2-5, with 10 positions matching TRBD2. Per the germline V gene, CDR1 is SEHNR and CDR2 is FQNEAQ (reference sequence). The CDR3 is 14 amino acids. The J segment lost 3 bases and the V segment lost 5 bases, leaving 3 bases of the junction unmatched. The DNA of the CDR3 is TGTGCCAGCAGCCCAGGACTAGCGGAAGAGACCCAGTACTTC. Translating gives CASSPGLAEETQYF.

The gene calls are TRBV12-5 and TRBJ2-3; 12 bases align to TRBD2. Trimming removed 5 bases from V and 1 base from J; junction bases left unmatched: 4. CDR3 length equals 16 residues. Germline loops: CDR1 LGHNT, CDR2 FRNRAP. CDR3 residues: CASGQGTSGRTDTQYF. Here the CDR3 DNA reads TGTGCTAGTGGTCAGGGGACTAGCGGGCGCACAGATACGCAGTATTTT. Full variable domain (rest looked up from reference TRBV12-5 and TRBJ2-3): DARVTQTPRHKVTEMGQEVTMRCQPILGHNTVFWYRQTMMQGLELLAYFRNRAPLDDSGMPKDRFSAEMPDATLATLKIQPSEPRDSAVYFCASGQGTSGRTDTQYFGPGTRLTVL.

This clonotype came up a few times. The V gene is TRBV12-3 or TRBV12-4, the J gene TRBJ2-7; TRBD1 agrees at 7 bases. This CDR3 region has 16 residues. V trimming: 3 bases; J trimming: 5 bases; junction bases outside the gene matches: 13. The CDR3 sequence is CASSLNDLGQGDEQYF. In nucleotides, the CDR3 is TGTGCCAGCAGTTTGAATGATTTGGGTCAGGGGGACGAGCAGTACTTC.

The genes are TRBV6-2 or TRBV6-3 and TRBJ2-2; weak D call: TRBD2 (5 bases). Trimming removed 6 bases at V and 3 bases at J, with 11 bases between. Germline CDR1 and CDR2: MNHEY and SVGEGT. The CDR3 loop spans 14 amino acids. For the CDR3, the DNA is TGTGCCAGCAGGACGGGAATTTACACCGGGGAGCTGTTTTTT. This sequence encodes CASRTGIYTGELFF.

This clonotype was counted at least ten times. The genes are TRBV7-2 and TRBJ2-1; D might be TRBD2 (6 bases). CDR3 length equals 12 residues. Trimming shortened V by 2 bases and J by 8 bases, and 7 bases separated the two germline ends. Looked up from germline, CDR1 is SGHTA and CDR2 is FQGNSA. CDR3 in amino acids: CASSLSGDEQFF. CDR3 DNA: TGTGCCAGCAGCTTATCGGGGGATGAGCAGTTCTTC.

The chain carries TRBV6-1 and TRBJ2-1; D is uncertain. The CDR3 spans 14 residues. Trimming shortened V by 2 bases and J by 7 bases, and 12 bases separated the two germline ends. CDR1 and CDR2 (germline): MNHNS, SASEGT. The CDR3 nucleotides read TGTGCCAGCAGTGAACGGGTAGGGTTGAATGAGCAGTTCTTC. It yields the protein CASSERVGLNEQFF.

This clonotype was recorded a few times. Here the CDR3 reads CASSPSPGHGNTGELFF. The DNA of the CDR3 is TGTGCCAGCAGCCCGTCCCCAGGCCATGGGAACACCGGGGAGCTGTTTTTT. The V call is TRBV7-2, the J call TRBJ2-2; no clear D. V lost 5 bases, J lost 1 base, and 17 bases lay in between. The CDR3 sequence is 17 residues long. Germline-derived CDR1 and CDR2 are SGHTA and FQGNSA.

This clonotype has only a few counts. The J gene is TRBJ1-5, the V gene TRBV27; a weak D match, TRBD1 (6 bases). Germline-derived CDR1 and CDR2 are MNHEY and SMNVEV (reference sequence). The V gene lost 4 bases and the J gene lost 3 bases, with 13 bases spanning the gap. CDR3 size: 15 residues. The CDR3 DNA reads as TGTGCCAGCAGTTCCAGGACAGCATCCAATCAGCCCCAGCATTTT. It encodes CASSSRTASNQPQHF.

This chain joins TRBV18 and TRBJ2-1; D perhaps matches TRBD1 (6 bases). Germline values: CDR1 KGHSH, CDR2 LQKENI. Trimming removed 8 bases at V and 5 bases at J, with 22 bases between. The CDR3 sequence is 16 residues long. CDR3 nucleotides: TGTGCCAGCCGACCGCCGGGACAAGGGGGAAACAATGAGCAGTTCTTC. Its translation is CASRPPGQGGNNEQFF. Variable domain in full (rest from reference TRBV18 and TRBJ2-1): NAGVMQNPRHLVRRRGQEARLRCSPMKGHSHVYWYRQLPEEGLKFMVYLQKENIIDESGMPKERFSAEFPKEGPSILRIQQVVRGDSAAYFCASRPPGQGGNNEQFFGPGTRLTVL.

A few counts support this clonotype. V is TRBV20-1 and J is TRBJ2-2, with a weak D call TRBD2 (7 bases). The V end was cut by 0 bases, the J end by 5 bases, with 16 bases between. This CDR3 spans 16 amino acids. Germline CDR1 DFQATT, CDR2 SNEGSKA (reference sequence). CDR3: CSARDRAGGRTGELFF. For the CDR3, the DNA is TGCAGTGCTAGAGACCGTGCCGGGGGGCGGACCGGGGAGCTGTTTTTT.

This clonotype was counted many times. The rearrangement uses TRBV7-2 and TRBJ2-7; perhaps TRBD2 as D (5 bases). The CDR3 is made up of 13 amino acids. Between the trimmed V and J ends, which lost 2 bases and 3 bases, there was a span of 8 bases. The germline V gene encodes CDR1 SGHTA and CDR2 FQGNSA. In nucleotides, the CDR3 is TGTGCCAGCAGCTTAAGAGGGAACTACGAGCAGTACTTC. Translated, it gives CASSLRGNYEQYF.

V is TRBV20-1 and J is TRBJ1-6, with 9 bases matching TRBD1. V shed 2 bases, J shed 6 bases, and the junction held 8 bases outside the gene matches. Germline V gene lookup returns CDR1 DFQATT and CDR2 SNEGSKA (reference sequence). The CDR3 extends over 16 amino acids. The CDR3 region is CSARKPWTGVNSPLHF. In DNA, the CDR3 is TGCAGTGCTAGAAAGCCTTGGACAGGGGTTAATTCACCCCTCCACTTT.

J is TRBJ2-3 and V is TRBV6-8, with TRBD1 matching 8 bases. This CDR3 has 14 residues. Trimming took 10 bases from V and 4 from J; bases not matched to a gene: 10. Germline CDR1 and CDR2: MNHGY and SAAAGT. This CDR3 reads CATPGGQGADTQYF. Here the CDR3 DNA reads TGTGCCACCCCCGGTGGACAGGGAGCAGATACGCAGTATTTT.

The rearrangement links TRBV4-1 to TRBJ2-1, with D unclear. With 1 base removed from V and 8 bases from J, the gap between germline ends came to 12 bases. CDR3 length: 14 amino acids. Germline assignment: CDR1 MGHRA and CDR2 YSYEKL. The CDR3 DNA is TGCGCCAGCAGCCAAGCATGGGGTGGATATGAGCAGTTCTTC. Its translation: CASSQAWGGYEQFF.

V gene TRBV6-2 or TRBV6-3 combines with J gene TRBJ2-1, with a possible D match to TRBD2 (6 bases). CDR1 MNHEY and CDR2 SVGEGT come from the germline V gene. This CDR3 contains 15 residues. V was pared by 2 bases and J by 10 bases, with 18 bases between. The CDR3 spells CASSYATIAEGEQFF. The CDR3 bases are TGTGCCAGCAGTTACGCGACAATAGCGGAGGGAGAGCAGTTCTTC.